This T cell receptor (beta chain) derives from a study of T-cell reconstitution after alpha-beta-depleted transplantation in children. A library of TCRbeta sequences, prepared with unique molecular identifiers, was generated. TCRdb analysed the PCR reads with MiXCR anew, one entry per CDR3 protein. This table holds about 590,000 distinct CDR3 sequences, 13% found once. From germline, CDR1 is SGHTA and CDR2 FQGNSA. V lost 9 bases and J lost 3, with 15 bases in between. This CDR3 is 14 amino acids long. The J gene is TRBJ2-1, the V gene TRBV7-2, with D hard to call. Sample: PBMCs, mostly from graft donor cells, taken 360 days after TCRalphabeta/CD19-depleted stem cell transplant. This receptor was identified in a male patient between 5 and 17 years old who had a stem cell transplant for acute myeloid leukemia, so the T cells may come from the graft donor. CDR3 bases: TGTGCCAGTGCGACCAACGGAGACTACAATGAGCAGTTCTTC. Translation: CASATNGDYNEQFF.